The 7 T cell receptor beta chains reported below all come from one sample, sequenced in a study of T-cell memory formation after mild COVID-19. MiXCR was run by TCRdb on the 5' RACE reads, yielding one entry per CDR3 protein. Of 450,000 to 650,000 distinct CDR3 sequences detected, about 20% appear once; the ten largest clones hold approximately 8.4%. The sequencing input was PBMCs or a T cell subset sorted from them (not recorded which). Receptors originate from an adult woman who had mild COVID-19 (a few samples of this study predate the infection). Cell type and time point are not known.

The sample holds a few counts of this clonotype. The V gene is TRBV12-3 or TRBV12-4, the J gene TRBJ2-4; a weak D match, TRBD2 (5 bases). The CDR3 length is 14 residues. With 5 bases removed from V and 7 bases from J, the gap between germline ends came to 15 bases. The CDR3 here is CASSLARDWNIQYF. In DNA, the CDR3 is TGTGCCAGCAGTCTTGCTCGGGATTGGAACATTCAGTACTTC.

As to this clonotype: One end of the junction is discordant with germline, which a read error may explain. The rearrangement joins TRBV5-6 to TRBJ2-5; the D gene could be TRBD1 or TRBD2 (5 bases each). This CDR3 spans 12 amino acids. Germline values: CDR1 SGHDT, CDR2 YYEEEE. The DNA of the CDR3 is TGTGCCAGCAGCTTCGTCTCGGGACCCGCGAACTTC. It specifies CASSFVSGPANF.

The rearrangement links TRBV29-1 to TRBJ2-3; D possibly corresponds to TRBD1 (5 bases). This CDR3 has 13 residues. V dropped 4 bases and J dropped 2 bases, with 10 bases sitting between them. Per the germline V gene, CDR1 is SQVTM and CDR2 is ANQGSEA. The CDR3 loop is CSVGQPLTDTQYF. CDR3 DNA sequence: TGCAGCGTTGGACAGCCACTCACAGATACGCAGTATTTT.

Only one count was recorded for this clonotype. In DNA, the CDR3 is TGTGCCAGCAGCTTCTCCAGGCAGGGCACTGAAGCTTTCTTT. As protein: CASSFSRQGTEAFF. The chain links TRBV12-3 or TRBV12-4 to TRBJ1-1, with D perhaps TRBD1 (5 bases). Trimming left V 6 bases short and J 4 bases short, with 15 bases between. The CDR3 totals 14 residues.

This clonotype turned up a few times. The chain uses TRBV9 and TRBJ2-2; D is uncertain. In germline, CDR1 is SGDLS, CDR2 YYNGEE. Trimming removed 5 bases from V and 0 bases from J, with 8 bases in between. This CDR3 region has 14 residues. The CDR3 nucleotides are TGTGCCAGCAGGGCAGAGGCGAACACCGGGGAGCTGTTTTTT. Protein product: CASRAEANTGELFF. The full variable domain, with the rest looked up from reference TRBV9 and TRBJ2-2, is DSGVTQTPKHLITATGQRVTLRCSPRSGDLSVYWYQQSLDQGLQFLIQYYNGEERAKGNILERFSAQQFPDLHSELNLSSLELGDSALYFCASRAEANTGELFFGEGSRLTVL.

V usage is TRBV10-3 and J usage is TRBJ1-2, with a possible D match to TRBD1 (5 bases). The length of the CDR3 is 13 residues. Germline V gives CDR1 ENHRY, CDR2 SYGVKD. Trimming stripped 3 bases from V and 5 bases from J, with 10 bases between. The CDR3 is CAISDGTDYGYTF. CDR3 in DNA: TGTGCCATCAGTGATGGGACCGATTATGGCTACACCTTC.

The chain recombines TRBV19 with TRBJ2-7; the D gene is possibly TRBD1 (5 bases). The CDR3 contains 14 residues. Germline V gene sequence: CDR1 LNHDA, CDR2 SQIVND (reference sequence). Trimming shortened V by 5 bases and J by 0 bases, and 11 bases separated the two germline ends. CDR3 protein: CASSSQALSYEQYF. The CDR3 region has the DNA TGTGCCAGTAGTTCACAGGCCCTCTCCTACGAGCAGTACTTC.